The 4 T cell receptor beta chains below all came from one sample that was sequenced in a study of T cells in localized non-small cell lung cancer. The assay was immunoSEQ multiplex PCR, and TCRdb's table has in-frame clones only and misses some. The sample contains about 79,000 clones, 88% of which appear only once. Sequences were derived from peripheral blood, sampled before any cancer treatment. These receptors were obtained from a woman aged 40-69 years with stage I squamous cell lung carcinoma.

The chain employs TRBV7-9 and TRBJ1-1; D may be TRBD1 (5 bases). CDR3 length: 13 amino acids. CDR1 is SEHNR, CDR2 FQNEAQ, per germline (reference sequence). V was pared by 7 bases and J by 5 bases, with 14 bases between. The DNA of the CDR3 is TGTGCCAGCACCGTAAGGGGAGATACTGAAGCTTTCTTT. It translates to CASTVRGDTEAFF. Full variable domain (missing parts from reference TRBV7-9 and TRBJ1-1): DTGVSQNPRHKITKRGQNVTFRCDPISEHNRLYWYRQTLGQGPEFLTYFQNEAQLEKSRLLSDRFSAERPKGSFSTLEIQRTEQGDSAMYLCASTVRGDTEAFFGQGTRLTVV.

The chain uses TRBV6-1 and TRBJ1-4, with TRBD1 matching 7 bases. Trimming removed 6 bases from V and 4 bases from J; junction bases left unmatched: 5. Germline CDR1 is MNHNS and CDR2 is SASEGT. This CDR3 has 14 amino acids. The CDR3 loop is CASSAQGSNEKLFF. The CDR3 DNA reads as TGTGCCAGCAGCGCACAGGGGAGTAATGAAAAACTGTTTTTT.

This clone was seen only a few times. This chain uses TRBV15 with TRBJ2-5; no reliable D call. Germline V gene data show CDR1 as LNHNV and CDR2 as YYDKDF (reference sequence). CDR3 length: 14 residues. Trimming pared 0 bases from V and 4 bases from J, leaving 9 bases between. The CDR3 spells CATSRDTALETQYF. The CDR3 DNA reads TGTGCCACCAGCAGAGATACTGCCCTAGAGACCCAGTACTTC.

The chain has TRBV9 and TRBJ1-6; 10 bases are shared with TRBD1. Germline-derived CDR1 and CDR2 are SGDLS and YYNGEE. CDR3 length equals 14 residues. V lost 4 bases and J lost 8; bases outside the gene matches: 3. Here the CDR3 DNA reads TGTGCCAGCAGCCCGGGGACAGGGGATTCACCCCTCCACTTT. It is translated as CASSPGTGDSPLHF.